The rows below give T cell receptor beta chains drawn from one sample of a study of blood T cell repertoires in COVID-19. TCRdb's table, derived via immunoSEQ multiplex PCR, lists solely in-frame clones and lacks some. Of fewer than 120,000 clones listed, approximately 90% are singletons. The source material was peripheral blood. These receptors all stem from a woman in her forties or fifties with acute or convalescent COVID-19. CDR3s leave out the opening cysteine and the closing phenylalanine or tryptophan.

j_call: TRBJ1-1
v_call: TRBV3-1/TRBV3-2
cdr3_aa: ASSQEGVPNTEAF

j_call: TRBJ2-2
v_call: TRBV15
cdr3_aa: ATSLASPNTGELF

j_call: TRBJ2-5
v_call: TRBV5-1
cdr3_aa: ASNTGGRETQY

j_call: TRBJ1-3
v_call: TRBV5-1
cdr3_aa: ASSQVGPGNTIY

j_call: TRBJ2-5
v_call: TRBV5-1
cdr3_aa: ASAKSGPQETQY

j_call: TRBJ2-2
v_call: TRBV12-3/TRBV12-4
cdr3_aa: ASSLASRELF

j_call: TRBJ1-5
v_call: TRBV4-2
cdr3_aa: ASSQGSLDQPQH

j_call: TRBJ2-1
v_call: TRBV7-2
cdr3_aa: ASSSAGGLASYNEQF

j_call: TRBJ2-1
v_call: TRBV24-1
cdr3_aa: ATSDLGGSSYNEQF

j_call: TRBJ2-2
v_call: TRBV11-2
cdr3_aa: ASSSPEGGRTGELF

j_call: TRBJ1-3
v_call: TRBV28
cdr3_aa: ASRTMTGSNSGNTIY

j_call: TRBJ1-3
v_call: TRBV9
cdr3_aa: ASSVGQAYSGNTIY

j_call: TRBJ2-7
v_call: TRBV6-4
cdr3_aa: ASSAPGQGAGEQY

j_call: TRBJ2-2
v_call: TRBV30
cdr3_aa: AWSAGQGGTGELF

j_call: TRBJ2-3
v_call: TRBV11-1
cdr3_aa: ASSLLTSGSADTQY

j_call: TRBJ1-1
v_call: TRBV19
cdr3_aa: ASSIRLFSNTEAF

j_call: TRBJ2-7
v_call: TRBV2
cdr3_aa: ASSDIGQDSYEQY

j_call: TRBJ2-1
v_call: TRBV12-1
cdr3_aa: ASSFASGRPRSYNEQF

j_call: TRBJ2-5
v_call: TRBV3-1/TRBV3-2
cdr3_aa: ASRKGLAGVETQY

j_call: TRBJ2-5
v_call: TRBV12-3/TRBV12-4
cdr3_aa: ASSLVDGVTQY

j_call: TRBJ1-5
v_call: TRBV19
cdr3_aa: ASSDRVIGQPQH

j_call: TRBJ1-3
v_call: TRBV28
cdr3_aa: ASTPGSSGNTIY

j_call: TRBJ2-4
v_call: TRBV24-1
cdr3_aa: ATSEGTLDIQY

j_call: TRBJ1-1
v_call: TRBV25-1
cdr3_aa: ASSETGRVNTEAF

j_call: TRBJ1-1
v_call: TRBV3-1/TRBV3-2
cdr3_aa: ASSQGKQGAEAF

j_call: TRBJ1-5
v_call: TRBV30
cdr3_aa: AWSVDNNQPQH

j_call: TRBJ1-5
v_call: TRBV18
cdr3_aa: ASSLDRSNQPQH

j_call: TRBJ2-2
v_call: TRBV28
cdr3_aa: ASGERLGLAGVGELF

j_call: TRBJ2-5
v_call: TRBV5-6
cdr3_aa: ASSLSREETQY

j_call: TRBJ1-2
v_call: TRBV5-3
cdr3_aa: ARSPFAGRVDGYT

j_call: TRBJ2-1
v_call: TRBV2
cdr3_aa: ASSWATNEQF

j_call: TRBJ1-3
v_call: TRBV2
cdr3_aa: ASSARDMSGNTIY

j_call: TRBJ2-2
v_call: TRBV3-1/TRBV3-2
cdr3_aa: ASSYPVGRDTGELF

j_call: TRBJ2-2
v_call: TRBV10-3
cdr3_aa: AISEGSGTRGWELF

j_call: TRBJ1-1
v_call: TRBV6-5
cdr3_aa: ASSIRGEAF

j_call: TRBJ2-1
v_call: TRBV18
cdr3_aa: ASSPPTSGSYNEQF

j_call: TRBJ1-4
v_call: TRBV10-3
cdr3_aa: AISPGTGGDEKLF

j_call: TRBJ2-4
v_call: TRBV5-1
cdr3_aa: ASSSGLEMNIQY

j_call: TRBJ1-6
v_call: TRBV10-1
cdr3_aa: ASSRTGTGSPLH

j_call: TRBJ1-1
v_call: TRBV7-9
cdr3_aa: ASSLVQGGTEAF

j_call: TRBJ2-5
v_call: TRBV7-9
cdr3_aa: ASSLAQGGRETQY

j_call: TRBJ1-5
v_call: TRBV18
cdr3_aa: ASSTREGAYQPQH

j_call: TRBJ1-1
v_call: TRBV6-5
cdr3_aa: ASSARDSSKEAF

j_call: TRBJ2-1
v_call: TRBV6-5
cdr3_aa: ASSYSGRNEQF

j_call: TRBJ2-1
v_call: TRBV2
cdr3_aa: ASSGGTSLPNEQF

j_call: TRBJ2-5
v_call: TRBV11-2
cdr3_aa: ASSQDTGVVKTQY

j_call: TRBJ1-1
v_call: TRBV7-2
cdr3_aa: ASSFGRERTEAF

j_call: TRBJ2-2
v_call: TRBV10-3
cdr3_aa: AISDPGLPNTGELF

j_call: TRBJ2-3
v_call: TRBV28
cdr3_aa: ASSGHRVNTDTQY

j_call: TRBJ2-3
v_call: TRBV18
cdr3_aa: ASSPNRNTDTQY

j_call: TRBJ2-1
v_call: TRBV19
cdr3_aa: ASSYRTSGNEQF